These 22 T cell receptor beta chains were sequenced from one sample in a study of human T cells and chemical hapten exposure. TCRdb itself ran the RACE reads through MiXCR, one entry per CDR3 protein. Among 340,000 or so distinct CDR3 sequences listed, approximately 6.3% were seen once. Time point meaning: patch test 1, 2 weeks after DPC sensitization. Treatment: therapeutic diphenylcyclopropenone sensitization with weekly scalp DPC. The sequences come from whole blood, collected in connection with sensitization to the hapten diphenylcyclopropenone (DPC). Receptors originate from a woman between 18 and 30 years old with alopecia areata. Some clones in this sample may be carry-over from other donors' samples.

CDR3 sequence reads: CASSISGTSGGYNEQFF. CDR3 DNA sequence: TGTGCCAGTAGTATTAGTGGGACTAGCGGGGGTTACAATGAGCAGTTCTTC. The V call is TRBV19, the J call TRBJ2-1, with 14 positions matching TRBD2. Losses at the gene ends were 3 bases for V and 4 bases for J; bases not matched to a gene: 5. The CDR3 length is 17 residues. CDR1 and CDR2 from the germline V gene are LNHDA and SQIVND (reference sequence).

The chain recombines TRBV18 with TRBJ1-1; 9 bases agree with TRBD1. Trimming removed 3 bases from V and 3 bases from J; junction bases left unmatched: 5. From germline, CDR1 is KGHSH and CDR2 LQKENI. The length of the CDR3 is 15 residues. Here the CDR3 reads CASSPTGGMDTEAFF. Written as DNA, the CDR3 is TGTGCCAGCTCACCTACAGGGGGCATGGACACTGAAGCTTTCTTT.

This clonotype has a handful of counts. The rearrangement joins TRBV6-6 to TRBJ1-1; D ambiguous. Trimming took 6 bases from V and 6 from J, leaving 14 bases between them. The germline V gene has CDR1 MNHNY and CDR2 SVGAGI (reference sequence). The CDR3 is 13 amino acids. This CDR3 reads CASSSSRIAEAFF. The CDR3 DNA reads as TGTGCCAGCAGCTCTTCGAGGATAGCTGAAGCTTTCTTT.

This clonotype was detected many times. V usage is TRBV7-6 and J usage is TRBJ2-3; TRBD1 might be the D (6 bases). From germline, CDR1 is SGHVS and CDR2 FNYEAQ. CDR3 length equals 15 residues. Trimming took 5 bases from V and 2 from J, leaving 14 bases between them. CDR3: CASSRDRRSTDTQYF. The CDR3 DNA sequence: TGTGCCAGCAGCAGAGACAGGAGGTCCACAGATACGCAGTATTTT.

V and J are TRBV9 and TRBJ2-2, with D maybe TRBD2 (5 bases). CDR3 length equals 15 residues. Trimming removed 0 bases at V and 2 bases at J, with 8 bases between. The V gene's germline CDR1 is SGDLS and CDR2 YYNGEE. The CDR3 region is CASSVGGRNTGELFF. Here the CDR3 DNA reads TGTGCCAGCAGCGTAGGAGGGCGTAACACCGGGGAGCTGTTTTTT.

The table lists this clonotype with many counts. The V and J genes are TRBV6-2 or TRBV6-3 and TRBJ1-1, with D perhaps TRBD1 (6 bases). With 6 bases removed from V and 8 bases from J, the gap between germline ends came to 10 bases. The CDR3 is 11 amino acids. Germline loops: CDR1 MNHEY, CDR2 SVGEGT. CDR3 DNA: TGTGCCAGCAGCCACGGACAGGAAGCTTTCTTT. Translating gives CASSHGQEAFF.

This sequence joins TRBV5-1 and TRBJ2-1; 11 bases are shared with TRBD2. Germline trimming cut 5 bases from V and 0 bases from J; bases unmatched to any gene: 4. This CDR3 region has 16 residues. Germline loops: CDR1 SGHRS, CDR2 YFSETQ. The CDR3 nucleotides read TGCGCCAGCAGGTCGACTAGCGGGGCCTCCTACAATGAGCAGTTCTTC. Its protein product is CASRSTSGASYNEQFF. The full variable domain, its missing parts supplied by reference TRBV5-1 and TRBJ2-1, is KAGVTQTPRYLIKTRGQQVTLSCSPISGHRSVSWYQQTPGQGLQFLFEYFSETQRNKGNFPGRFSGRQFSNSRSEMNVSTLELGDSALYLCASRSTSGASYNEQFFGPGTRLTVL.

This chain uses TRBV4-3 with TRBJ2-7, with a possible D match to TRBD2 (6 bases). CDR1 and CDR2 (germline): LGHNA, YSLEER. CDR3 size: 15 residues. Trimming removed 4 bases from V and 7 bases from J, with 20 bases in between. Written as DNA, the CDR3 is TGCGCCAGCAGCCGTTCCGCATCGGAGGGATTGGAGCAGTACTTC. Translation gives CASSRSASEGLEQYF.

This clonotype was counted ten times or more. This rearrangement joins TRBV20-1 to TRBJ2-1; TRBD2 aligns across 8 bases. The CDR3 has 13 residues. V lost 1 base and J lost 8; bases outside the gene matches: 4. The germline CDR1 and CDR2 sequences are DFQATT and SNEGSKA (reference sequence). The CDR3 DNA reads TGCAGTGCTAGAGCCGGGAGGGGGGATGAGCAGTTCTTC. Translation gives CSARAGRGDEQFF.

J is TRBJ1-1 and V is TRBV20-1; unclear D gene. V was trimmed by 1 base and J by 7 bases, leaving 7 bases between them. This CDR3 is 11 amino acids long. Germline lookup yields CDR1 DFQATT and CDR2 SNEGSKA (reference sequence). The CDR3 protein is CSARGEIEAFF. Written as DNA, the CDR3 is TGCAGTGCTAGAGGGGAGATTGAAGCTTTCTTT.

This clonotype appeared a few times. The chain uses TRBV28 and TRBJ1-2; D unclear. The CDR3 loop spans 13 amino acids. Germline V lookup: CDR1 MDHEN, CDR2 SYDVKM. The V and J ends lost 4 bases and 4 bases respectively, with 10 bases between them. CDR3 DNA: TGTGCCAGCAGTTGTCCAACTTGCTATGGCTACACCTTC. Amino acids: CASSCPTCYGYTF.

This clonotype was counted at least ten times. The CDR3 sequence is CATSSTGGRETQYF. The CDR3 bases are TGTGCCACCAGTTCCACAGGGGGAAGGGAGACCCAGTACTTC. This sequence joins TRBV15 and TRBJ2-5, with 8 positions matching TRBD1. Germline V gives CDR1 LNHNV, CDR2 YYDKDF (reference sequence). Trimming cost V 6 bases and J 5 bases; bases outside gene matches: 8. The CDR3 spans 14 residues. The full variable domain, completed using reference TRBV15 and TRBJ2-5, is DAMVIQNPRYQVTQFGKPVTLSCSQTLNHNVMYWYQQKSSQAPKLLFHYYDKDFNNEADTPDNFQSRRPNTSFCFLDIRSPGLGDTAMYLCATSSTGGRETQYFGPGTRLLVL.

This clonotype was seen only once. The chain couples TRBV5-6 to TRBJ2-7; TRBD1 matches at 8 bases. V lost 4 bases and J lost 6; bases outside the gene matches: 3. Germline lookup yields CDR1 SGHDT and CDR2 YYEEEE. This CDR3 contains 12 residues. The CDR3 spells CASSQGTGEQYF. DNA of the CDR3: TGTGCCAGCAGCCAGGGGACAGGCGAGCAGTACTTC.

There are a few counts of this clonotype. The V call is TRBV9, the J call TRBJ2-3; D not resolved. Germline assignment: CDR1 SGDLS and CDR2 YYNGEE. With 4 bases removed from V and 2 bases from J, the gap between germline ends came to 11 bases. The CDR3 has 14 amino acids. CDR3 loop: CASSPRPFTDTQYF. CDR3 bases: TGTGCCAGCAGCCCGCGCCCTTTCACAGATACGCAGTATTTT.

This clonotype was seen repeatedly, ten times or more. This chain uses TRBV20-1 with TRBJ1-5, with unresolved D. The V gene's germline CDR1 is DFQATT and CDR2 SNEGSKA (reference sequence). This CDR3 comprises 12 residues. V lost 1 base to trimming and J lost 5 bases, with 6 bases between them. CDR3 loop: CSARVEHQPQHF. CDR3 in DNA: TGCAGTGCTAGAGTCGAACATCAGCCCCAGCATTTT.

This clonotype appeared a few times. The chain combines TRBV10-3 with TRBJ2-3, with 10 bases fitting TRBD2. Germline values: CDR1 ENHRY, CDR2 SYGVKD. Germline trimming cut 4 bases from V and 3 bases from J; bases unmatched to any gene: 10. The CDR3 is 17 amino acids. The CDR3 here is CAISGISGGAGTDTQYF. The CDR3, as DNA: TGTGCCATCAGTGGGATAAGCGGGGGGGCCGGTACAGATACGCAGTATTTT.

This clonotype was counted only a few times. The chain links TRBV29-1 to TRBJ2-1; TRBD1 might be the D (6 bases). Trimming took off 7 bases at V and 8 bases at J, with 6 bases between the two ends. Germline values: CDR1 SQVTM, CDR2 ANQGSEA. The CDR3 is made up of 9 amino acids. CDR3 coding DNA: TGCAGCGGGGGGCATGAGCAGTTCTTC. Translating gives CSGGHEQFF.

The chain is built from TRBV5-6 and TRBJ1-5, with TRBD1 as a possible D gene (6 bases). V lost 2 bases and J lost 3, with 12 bases in between. Germline loops: CDR1 SGHDT, CDR2 YYEEEE. The CDR3 has 15 amino acids. CDR3 bases: TGTGCCAGCAGCTTATCAGGGGTCAACAATCAGCCCCAGCATTTT. Translated: CASSLSGVNNQPQHF.

This chain joins TRBV6-6 and TRBJ1-1; TRBD1 matches at 10 bases. J gave up 6 bases and V 2 bases, and 6 bases lay outside the gene matches. Germline V lookup: CDR1 MNHNY, CDR2 SVGAGI (reference sequence). The CDR3 has 15 amino acids. The CDR3, as DNA: TGTGCCAGCAGTTACCCGGGGACAGGGGTCGCTGAAGCTTTCTTT. It codes for CASSYPGTGVAEAFF.

This clonotype was seen many times. The chain links TRBV7-2 to TRBJ2-3, with D perhaps matching TRBD1 (6 bases). The germline V gene encodes CDR1 SGHTA and CDR2 FQGNSA. This CDR3 region has 13 residues. The V gene lost 6 bases and the J gene lost 5 bases, with 12 bases spanning the gap. This CDR3 reads CASSRTVQDTQYF. The CDR3 DNA reads as TGTGCCAGCAGTCGGACAGTTCAAGATACGCAGTATTTT. The full variable domain, its missing parts supplied by reference TRBV7-2 and TRBJ2-3, is GAGVSQSPSNKVTEKGKDVELRCDPISGHTALYWYRQSLGQGLEFLIYFQGNSAPDKSGLPSDRFSAERTGGSVSTLTIQRTQQEDSAVYLCASSRTVQDTQYFGPGTRLTVL.

This clonotype has a count of ten or more. The chain combines TRBV25-1 with TRBJ2-1, with D perhaps TRBD1 or TRBD2 (5 bases each). This CDR3 region has 15 residues. From germline, CDR1 is MGHDK and CDR2 SYGVNS. Between the trimmed V and J ends, which lost 0 bases and 8 bases, there was a span of 14 bases. CDR3 nucleotides: TGTGCCAGCAGTGAATATAAGGGGAGCGACGATGAGCAGTTCTTC. Its translation: CASSEYKGSDDEQFF.

This clonotype occurred many times. DNA of the CDR3: TGTGCCAGCAGCTTGGTCGGGGGGGCTGATGGCTACACCTTC. Its translation: CASSLVGGADGYTF. The J gene is TRBJ1-2, the V gene TRBV7-2; perhaps TRBD1 as D (6 bases). The V end lost 3 bases, the J end lost 6 bases, and 14 bases lay between the germline ends. This CDR3 comprises 14 residues. Germline CDR1 SGHTA, CDR2 FQGNSA. The full variable domain, in which reference TRBV7-2 and TRBJ1-2 provide the parts outside the CDR3, is GAGVSQSPSNKVTEKGKDVELRCDPISGHTALYWYRQSLGQGLEFLIYFQGNSAPDKSGLPSDRFSAERTGGSVSTLTIQRTQQEDSAVYLCASSLVGGADGYTFGSGTRLTVV.